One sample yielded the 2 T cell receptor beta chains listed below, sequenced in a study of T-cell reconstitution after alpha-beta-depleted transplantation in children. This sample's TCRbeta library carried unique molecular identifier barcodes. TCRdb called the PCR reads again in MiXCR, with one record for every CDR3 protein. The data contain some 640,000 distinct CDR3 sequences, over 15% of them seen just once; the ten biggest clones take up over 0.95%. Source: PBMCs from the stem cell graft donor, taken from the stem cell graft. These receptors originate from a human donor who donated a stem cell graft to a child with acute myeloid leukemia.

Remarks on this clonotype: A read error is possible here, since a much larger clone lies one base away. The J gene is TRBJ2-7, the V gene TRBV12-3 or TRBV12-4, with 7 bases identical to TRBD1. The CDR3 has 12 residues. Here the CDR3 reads CASSFGTAEQHF. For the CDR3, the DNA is TGTGCCAGCAGTTTTGGGACAGCCGAGCAGCACTTC.

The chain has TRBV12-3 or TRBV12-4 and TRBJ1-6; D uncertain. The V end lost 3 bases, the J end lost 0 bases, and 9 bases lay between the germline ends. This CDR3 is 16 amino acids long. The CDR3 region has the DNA TGTGCCAGCAGTTTGGGAAGTTACTCCTATAATTCACCCCTCCACTTT. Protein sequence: CASSLGSYSYNSPLHF.